This T cell receptor (beta chain) is from a study of cytomegalovirus exposure and HLA in healthy donors. Concerning this clone: What it binds is not known.

Primers included in the PCR were 60 Vbeta and 13 Jbeta primers. Libraries were prepared by immunoSEQ multiplex PCR; TCRdb keeps only in-frame clonotypes and omits some of them. The repertoire holds 95,000 to 100,000 clones, roughly four fifths seen once, with roughly a tenth in the top ten. With 3 bases clipped from V and 0 bases from J, the junction kept 16 bases outside the gene matches. Germline V lookup: CDR1 MDHEN, CDR2 SYDVKM. The CDR3 length is 22 residues. Study outcomes and limitations: Cytomegalovirus-associated status was assigned to some 180 TCR beta chains. In vitro data verified a few CMV-associated chains as specific for CMV antigens. Using the classifier, cytomegalovirus status was reportedly diagnosed with high specificity and sensitivity. Earlier analysis found most TCR beta V segments productive about 90% or about 30% of the time.

The sequencing sample was made of PBMCs. The receptor was derived from a man in his fifties or sixties in good health and CMV-seronegative. The rearrangement joins TRBV28 to TRBJ2-3, with 15 bases that match TRBD2. As DNA, the CDR3 is TGTGCCAGCAGTTTCAACTCGGGGGGCTGGACTAGCGGGAGGGATAGCACAGATACGCAGTATTTT. It encodes CASSFNSGGWTSGRDSTDTQYF. The full variable domain, its missing parts supplied by reference TRBV28 and TRBJ2-3, is DVKVTQSSRYLVKRTGEKVFLECVQDMDHENMFWYRQDPGLGLRLIYFSYDVKMKEKGDIPEGYSVSREKKERFSLILESASTNQTSMYLCASSFNSGGWTSGRDSTDTQYFGPGTRLTVL.